This T cell receptor beta chain was identified in a study of circulating and synovial CD4+ cells in juvenile arthritis. Germline values: CDR1 ENHRY, CDR2 SYGVKD. This CDR3 contains 15 residues. V was shortened by 7 bases and J by 3 bases, with 18 bases between the two germline ends. Method: immunoSEQ multiplex PCR; TCRdb's copy keeps in-frame clones and lacks some. The sample has 15,000 to 20,000 clones, roughly 89% seen once; the top ten hold 0.73%. This chain joins TRBV10-3 and TRBJ1-2; maybe TRBD1 (5 bases). The sequence was obtained from a human donor with juvenile idiopathic arthritis. The sequencing sample was made of CD4+ T cells from blood. CDR3 sequence reads: CAIKSGGAGDYGYTF. The CDR3 DNA reads as TGTGCCATCAAGAGTGGAGGGGCGGGAGACTATGGCTACACCTTC.